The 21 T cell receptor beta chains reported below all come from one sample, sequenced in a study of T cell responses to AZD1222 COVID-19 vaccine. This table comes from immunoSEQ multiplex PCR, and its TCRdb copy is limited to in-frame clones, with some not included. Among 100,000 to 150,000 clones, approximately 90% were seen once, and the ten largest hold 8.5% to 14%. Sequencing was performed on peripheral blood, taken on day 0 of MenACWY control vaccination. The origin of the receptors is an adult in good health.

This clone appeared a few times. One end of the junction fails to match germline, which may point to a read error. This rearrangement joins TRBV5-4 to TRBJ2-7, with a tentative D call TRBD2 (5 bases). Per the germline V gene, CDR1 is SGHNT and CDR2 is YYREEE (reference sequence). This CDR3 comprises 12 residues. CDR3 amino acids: CASSSPTRERAF. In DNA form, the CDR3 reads TGTGCCAGCAGCTCCCCGACGAGGGAGAGGGCCTTC.

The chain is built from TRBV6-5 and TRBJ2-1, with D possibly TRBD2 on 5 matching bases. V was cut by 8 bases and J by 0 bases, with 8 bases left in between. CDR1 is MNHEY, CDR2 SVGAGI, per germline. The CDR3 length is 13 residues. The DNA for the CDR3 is TGTGCCAGCCAAGGGAGCTCCTACAATGAGCAGTTCTTC. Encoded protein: CASQGSSYNEQFF.

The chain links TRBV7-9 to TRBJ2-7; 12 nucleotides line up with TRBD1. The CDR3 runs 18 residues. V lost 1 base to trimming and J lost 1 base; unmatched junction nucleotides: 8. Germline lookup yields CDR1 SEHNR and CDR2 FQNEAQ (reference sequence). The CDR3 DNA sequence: TGTGCCAGCAGCTTAGGGGACAGGGGGCGAAGACGATCCTACGAGCAGTACTTC. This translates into CASSLGDRGRRRSYEQYF.

The CDR3 nucleotides read TGCAGCGTAAAACAGGGGTGGAACACTGAAGCTTTCTTT. As protein: CSVKQGWNTEAFF. This chain uses TRBV29-1 with TRBJ1-1; 7 positions match TRBD1. Germline CDR1 reads SQVTM; CDR2 reads ANQGSEA. V gave up 6 bases and J gave up 1 base; unmatched junction bases: 5. This CDR3 is 13 amino acids long.

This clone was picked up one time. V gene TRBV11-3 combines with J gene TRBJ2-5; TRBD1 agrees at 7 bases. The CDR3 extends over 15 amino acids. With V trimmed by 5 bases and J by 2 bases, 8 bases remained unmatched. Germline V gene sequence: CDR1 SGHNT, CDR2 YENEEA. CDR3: CASSPGGQRQETQYF. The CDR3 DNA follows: TGTGCCAGCAGCCCAGGGGGACAGCGACAAGAGACCCAGTACTTC.

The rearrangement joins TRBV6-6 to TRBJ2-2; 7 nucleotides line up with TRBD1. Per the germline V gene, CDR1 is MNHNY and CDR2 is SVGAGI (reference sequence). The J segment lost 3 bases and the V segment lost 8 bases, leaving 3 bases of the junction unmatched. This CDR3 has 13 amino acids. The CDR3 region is CASSGQDTGELFF. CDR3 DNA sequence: TGTGCCAGCTCCGGACAGGACACCGGGGAGCTGTTTTTT.

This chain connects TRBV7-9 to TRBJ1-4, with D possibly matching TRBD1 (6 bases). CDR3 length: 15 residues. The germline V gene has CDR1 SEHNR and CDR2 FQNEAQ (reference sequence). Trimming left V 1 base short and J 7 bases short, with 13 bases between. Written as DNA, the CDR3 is TGTGCCAGCAGCTTAGGTACAGGGACTTTTGAAAAACTGTTTTTT. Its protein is CASSLGTGTFEKLFF.

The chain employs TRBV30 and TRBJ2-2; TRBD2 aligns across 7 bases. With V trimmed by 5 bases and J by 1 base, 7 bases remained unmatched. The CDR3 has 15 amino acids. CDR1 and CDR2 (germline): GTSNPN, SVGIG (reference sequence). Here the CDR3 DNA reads TGTGCCTGGCACCAGGGAGGGGTGAACACCGGGGAGCTGTTTTTT. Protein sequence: CAWHQGGVNTGELFF.

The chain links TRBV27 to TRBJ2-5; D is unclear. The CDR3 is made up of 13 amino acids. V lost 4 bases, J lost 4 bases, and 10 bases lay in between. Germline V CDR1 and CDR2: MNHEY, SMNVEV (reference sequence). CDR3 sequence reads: CASSWSIGETQYF. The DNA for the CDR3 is TGTGCCAGCAGTTGGTCCATCGGAGAGACCCAGTACTTC.

In nucleotides, the CDR3 is TGTGCCAGCAGCTTACGGGACAGGGGCCAAGAGACCCAGTACTTC. This codes for CASSLRDRGQETQYF. The J gene is TRBJ2-5, the V gene TRBV7-8, with TRBD1 matching over 10 bases. V shed 2 bases and J 1 base; nucleotides not matched to a gene: 1. The germline V gene has CDR1 SGHVS and CDR2 FQNEAQ. This CDR3 spans 15 amino acids.

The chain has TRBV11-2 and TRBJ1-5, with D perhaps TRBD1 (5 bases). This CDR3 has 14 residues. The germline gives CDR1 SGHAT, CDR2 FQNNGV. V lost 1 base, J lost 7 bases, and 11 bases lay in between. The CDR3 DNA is TGTGCCAGCAGCTTAGTGGGAGGGGACCAGCCCCAGCATTTT. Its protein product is CASSLVGGDQPQHF.

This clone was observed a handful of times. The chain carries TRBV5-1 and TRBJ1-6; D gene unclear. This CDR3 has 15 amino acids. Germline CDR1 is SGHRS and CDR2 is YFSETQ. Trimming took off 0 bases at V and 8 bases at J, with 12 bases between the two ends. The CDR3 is CASSLEAGYDSPLHF. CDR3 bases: TGCGCCAGCAGCTTGGAAGCCGGGTATGATTCACCCCTCCACTTT.

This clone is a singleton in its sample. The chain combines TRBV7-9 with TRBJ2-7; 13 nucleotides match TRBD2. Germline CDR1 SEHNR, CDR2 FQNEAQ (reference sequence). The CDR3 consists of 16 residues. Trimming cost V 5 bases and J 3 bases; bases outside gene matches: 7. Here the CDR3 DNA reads TGTGCCAGCAGCGGGAGACTAGCGGGAGGAGGCTACGAGCAGTACTTC. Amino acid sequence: CASSGRLAGGGYEQYF.

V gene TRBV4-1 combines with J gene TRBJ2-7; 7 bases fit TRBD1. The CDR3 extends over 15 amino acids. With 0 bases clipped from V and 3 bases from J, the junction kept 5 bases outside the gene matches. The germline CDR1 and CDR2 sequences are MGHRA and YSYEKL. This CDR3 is CASSQETGRGYEQYF. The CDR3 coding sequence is TGCGCCAGCAGCCAAGAGACAGGGCGAGGCTACGAGCAGTACTTC.

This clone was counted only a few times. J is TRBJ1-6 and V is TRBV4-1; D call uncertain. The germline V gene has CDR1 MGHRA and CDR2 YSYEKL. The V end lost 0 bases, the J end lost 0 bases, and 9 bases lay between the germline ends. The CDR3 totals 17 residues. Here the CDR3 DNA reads TGCGCCAGCAGCCAAGATCCGGTTAGCTCCTATAATTCACCCCTCCACTTT. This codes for CASSQDPVSSYNSPLHF.

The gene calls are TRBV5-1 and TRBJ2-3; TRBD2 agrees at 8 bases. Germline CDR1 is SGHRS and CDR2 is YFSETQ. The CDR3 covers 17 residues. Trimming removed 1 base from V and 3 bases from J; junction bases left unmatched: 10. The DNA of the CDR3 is TGCGCCAGCAGCTTGAGTCCAAGCGGGAGTACTACAGATACGCAGTATTTT. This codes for CASSLSPSGSTTDTQYF.

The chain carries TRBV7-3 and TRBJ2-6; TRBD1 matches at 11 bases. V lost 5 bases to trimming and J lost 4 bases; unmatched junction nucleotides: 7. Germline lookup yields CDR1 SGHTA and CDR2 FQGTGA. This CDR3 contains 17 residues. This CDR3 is CASSPGQGAGGANVLTF. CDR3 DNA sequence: TGTGCCAGCAGCCCCGGACAGGGGGCAGGAGGGGCCAACGTCCTGACTTTC. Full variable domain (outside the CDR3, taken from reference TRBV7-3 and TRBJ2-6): GAGVSQTPSNKVTEKGKYVELRCDPISGHTALYWYRQSLGQGPEFLIYFQGTGAADDSGLPNDRFFAVRPEGSVSTLKIQRTERGDSAVYLCASSPGQGAGGANVLTFGAGSRLTVL.

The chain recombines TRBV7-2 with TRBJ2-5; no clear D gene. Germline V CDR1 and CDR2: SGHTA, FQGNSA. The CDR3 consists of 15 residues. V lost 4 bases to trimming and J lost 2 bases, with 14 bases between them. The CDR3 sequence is CASSSTPWRQETQYF. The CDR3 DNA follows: TGTGCCAGCAGCTCTACTCCCTGGCGTCAAGAGACCCAGTACTTC.

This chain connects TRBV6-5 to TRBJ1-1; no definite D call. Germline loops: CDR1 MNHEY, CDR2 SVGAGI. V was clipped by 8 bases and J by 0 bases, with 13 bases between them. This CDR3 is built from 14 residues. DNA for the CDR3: TGTGCCAGCCTGCACCCCGGGATGAACACTGAAGCTTTCTTT. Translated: CASLHPGMNTEAFF.

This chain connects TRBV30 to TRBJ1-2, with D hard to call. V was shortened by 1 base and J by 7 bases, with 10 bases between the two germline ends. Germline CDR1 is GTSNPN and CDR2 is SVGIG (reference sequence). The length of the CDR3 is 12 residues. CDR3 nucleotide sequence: TGTGCCTGGAGTGGAACGGGCCCTGGCTACACCTTC. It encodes CAWSGTGPGYTF.

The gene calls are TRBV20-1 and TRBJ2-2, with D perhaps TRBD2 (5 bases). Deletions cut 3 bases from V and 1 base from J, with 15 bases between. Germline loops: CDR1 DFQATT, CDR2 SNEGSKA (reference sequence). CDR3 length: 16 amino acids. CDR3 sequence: CSASSLAFGNTGELFF. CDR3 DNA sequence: TGCAGTGCTAGTAGCCTAGCCTTTGGGAACACCGGGGAGCTGTTTTTT.